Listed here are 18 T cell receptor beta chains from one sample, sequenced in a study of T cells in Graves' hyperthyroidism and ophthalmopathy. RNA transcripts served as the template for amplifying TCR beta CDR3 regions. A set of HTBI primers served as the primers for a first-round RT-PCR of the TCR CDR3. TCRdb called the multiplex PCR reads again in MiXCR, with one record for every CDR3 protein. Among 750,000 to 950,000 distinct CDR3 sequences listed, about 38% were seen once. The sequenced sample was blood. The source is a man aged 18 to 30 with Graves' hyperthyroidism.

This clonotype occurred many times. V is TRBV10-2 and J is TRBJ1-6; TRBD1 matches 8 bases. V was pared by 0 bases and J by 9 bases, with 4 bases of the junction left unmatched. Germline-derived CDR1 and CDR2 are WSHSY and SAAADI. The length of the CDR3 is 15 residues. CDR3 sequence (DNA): TGCGCCAGCAGTGAGTCGACAGGGGCTGGTTCACCCCTCCACTTT. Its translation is CASSESTGAGSPLHF.

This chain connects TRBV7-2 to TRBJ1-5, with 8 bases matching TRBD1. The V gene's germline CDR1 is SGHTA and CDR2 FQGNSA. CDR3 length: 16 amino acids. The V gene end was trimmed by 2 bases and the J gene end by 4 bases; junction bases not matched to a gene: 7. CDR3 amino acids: CASSLNPQGGNQPQHF. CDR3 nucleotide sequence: TGTGCCAGCAGCTTAAACCCACAGGGGGGTAATCAGCCCCAGCATTTT.

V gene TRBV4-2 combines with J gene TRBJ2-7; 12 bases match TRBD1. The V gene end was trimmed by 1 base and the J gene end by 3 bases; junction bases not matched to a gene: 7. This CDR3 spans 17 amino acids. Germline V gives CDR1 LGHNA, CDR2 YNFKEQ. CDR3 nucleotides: TGTGCCAGCAGCCAAGTCGGGACAGGGGGCTCCTTCTACGAGCAGTACTTC. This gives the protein CASSQVGTGGSFYEQYF.

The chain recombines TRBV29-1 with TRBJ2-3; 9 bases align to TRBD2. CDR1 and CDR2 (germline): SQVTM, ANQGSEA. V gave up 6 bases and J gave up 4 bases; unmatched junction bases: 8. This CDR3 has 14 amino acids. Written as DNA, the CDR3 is TGCAGCGTCGAGGGCGGGAGGGCCGCAGATACGCAGTATTTT. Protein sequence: CSVEGGRAADTQYF.

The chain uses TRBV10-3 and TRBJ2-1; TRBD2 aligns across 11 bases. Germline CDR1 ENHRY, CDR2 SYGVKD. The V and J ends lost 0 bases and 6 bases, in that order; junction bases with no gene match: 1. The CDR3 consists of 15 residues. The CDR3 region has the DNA TGTGCCATCAGTGAGTCGGGACTAGCGGCCAATGAGCAGTTCTTC. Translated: CAISESGLAANEQFF.

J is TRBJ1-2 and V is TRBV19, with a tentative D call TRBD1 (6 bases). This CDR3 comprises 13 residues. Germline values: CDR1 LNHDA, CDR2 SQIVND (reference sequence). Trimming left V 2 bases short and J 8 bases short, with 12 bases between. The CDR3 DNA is TGTGCCAGTAGTATAAGTGCGGGACAAGGCTACACCTTC. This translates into CASSISAGQGYTF.

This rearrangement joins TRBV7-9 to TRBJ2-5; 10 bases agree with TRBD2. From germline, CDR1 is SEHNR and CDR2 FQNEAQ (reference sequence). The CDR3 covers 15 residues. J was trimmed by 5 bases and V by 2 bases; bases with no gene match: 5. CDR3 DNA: TGTGCCAGCAGCTTAAGGCTAGCGGGAGATGAGACCCAGTACTTC. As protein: CASSLRLAGDETQYF.

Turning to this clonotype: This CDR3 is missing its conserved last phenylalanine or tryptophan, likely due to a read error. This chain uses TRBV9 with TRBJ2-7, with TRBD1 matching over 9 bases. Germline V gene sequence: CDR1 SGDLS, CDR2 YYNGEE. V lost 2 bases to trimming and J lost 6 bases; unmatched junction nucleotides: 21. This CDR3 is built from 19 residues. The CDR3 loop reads CASSVVQGARSGVLFEQYL. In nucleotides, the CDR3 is TGTGCCAGCAGCGTTGTACAGGGGGCACGTTCAGGAGTTCTCTTCGAGCAGTACCTC.

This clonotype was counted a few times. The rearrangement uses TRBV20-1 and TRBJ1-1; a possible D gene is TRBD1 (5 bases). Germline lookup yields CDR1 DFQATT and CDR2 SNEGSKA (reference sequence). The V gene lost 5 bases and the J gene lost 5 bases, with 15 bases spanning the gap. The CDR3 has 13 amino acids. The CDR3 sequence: CSAEGLSETEAFF. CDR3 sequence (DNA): TGCAGTGCTGAGGGACTGTCGGAAACTGAAGCTTTCTTT.

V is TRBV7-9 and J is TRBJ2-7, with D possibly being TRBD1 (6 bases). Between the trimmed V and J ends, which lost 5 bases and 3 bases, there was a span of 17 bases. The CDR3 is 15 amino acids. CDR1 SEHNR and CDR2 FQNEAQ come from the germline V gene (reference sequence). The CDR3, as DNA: TGTGCCAGCAGCGCAGGGACACACGGCGGCTACGAGCAGTACTTC. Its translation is CASSAGTHGGYEQYF. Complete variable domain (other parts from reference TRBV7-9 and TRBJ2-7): DTGVSQNPRHKITKRGQNVTFRCDPISEHNRLYWYRQTLGQGPEFLTYFQNEAQLEKSRLLSDRFSAERPKGSFSTLEIQRTEQGDSAMYLCASSAGTHGGYEQYFGPGTRLTVT.

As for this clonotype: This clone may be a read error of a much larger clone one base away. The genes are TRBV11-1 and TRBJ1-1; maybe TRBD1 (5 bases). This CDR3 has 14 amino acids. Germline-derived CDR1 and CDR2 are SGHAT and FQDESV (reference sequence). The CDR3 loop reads CSSSTPGTNTEAFF. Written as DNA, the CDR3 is TGTTCCAGCAGCACACCCGGGACCAACACTGAAGCTTTCTTT.

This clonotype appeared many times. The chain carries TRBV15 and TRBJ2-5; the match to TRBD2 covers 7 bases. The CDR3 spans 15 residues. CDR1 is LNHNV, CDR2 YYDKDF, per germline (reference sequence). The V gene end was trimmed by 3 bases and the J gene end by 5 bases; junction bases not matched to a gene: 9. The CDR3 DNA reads TGTGCCACCAGCAGCAATGTTGGGGGGGTGGAGACCCAGTACTTC. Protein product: CATSSNVGGVETQYF.

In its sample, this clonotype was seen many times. The CDR3: CASSSELAYEQYF. The CDR3 DNA is TGTGCCAGCAGCTCTGAACTAGCATACGAGCAGTACTTC. This rearrangement joins TRBV7-9 to TRBJ2-7, with a weak D call TRBD2 (6 bases). V was pared by 4 bases and J by 4 bases, with 11 bases between. This CDR3 comprises 13 residues. Germline V gene data show CDR1 as SEHNR and CDR2 as FQNEAQ (reference sequence).

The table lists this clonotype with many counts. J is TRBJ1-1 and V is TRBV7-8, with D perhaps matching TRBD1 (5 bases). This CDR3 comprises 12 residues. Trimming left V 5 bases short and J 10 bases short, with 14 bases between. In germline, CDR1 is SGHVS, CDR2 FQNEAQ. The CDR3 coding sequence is TGTGCCAGCAGCCCTAACAGGATTGGAGCTTTCTTT. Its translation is CASSPNRIGAFF.

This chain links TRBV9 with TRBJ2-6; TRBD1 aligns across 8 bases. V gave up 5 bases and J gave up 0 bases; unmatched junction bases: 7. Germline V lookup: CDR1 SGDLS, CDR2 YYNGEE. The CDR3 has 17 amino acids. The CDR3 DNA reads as TGTGCCAGCAGAGCCGACAGGGGTCTCTCTGGGGCCAACGTCCTGACTTTC. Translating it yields CASRADRGLSGANVLTF.

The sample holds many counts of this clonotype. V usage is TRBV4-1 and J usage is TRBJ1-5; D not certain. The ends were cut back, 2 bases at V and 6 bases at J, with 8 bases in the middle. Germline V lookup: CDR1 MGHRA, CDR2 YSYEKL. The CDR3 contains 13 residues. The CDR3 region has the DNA TGCGCCAGCAGCCAACCCTTTACTCAGCCCCAGCATTTT. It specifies CASSQPFTQPQHF.

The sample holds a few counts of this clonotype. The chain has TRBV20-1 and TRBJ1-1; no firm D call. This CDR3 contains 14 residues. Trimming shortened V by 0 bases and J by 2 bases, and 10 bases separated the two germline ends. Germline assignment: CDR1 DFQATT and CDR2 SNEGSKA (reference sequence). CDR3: CSARDGNSNTEAFF. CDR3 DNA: TGCAGTGCTAGAGATGGGAACAGTAACACTGAAGCTTTCTTT.

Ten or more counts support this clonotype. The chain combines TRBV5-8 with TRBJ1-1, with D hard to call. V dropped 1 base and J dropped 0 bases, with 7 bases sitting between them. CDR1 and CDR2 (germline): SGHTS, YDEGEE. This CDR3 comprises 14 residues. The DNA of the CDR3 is TGTGCCAGCAGCTTGTCAGTGCTGAACACTGAAGCTTTCTTT. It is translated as CASSLSVLNTEAFF.